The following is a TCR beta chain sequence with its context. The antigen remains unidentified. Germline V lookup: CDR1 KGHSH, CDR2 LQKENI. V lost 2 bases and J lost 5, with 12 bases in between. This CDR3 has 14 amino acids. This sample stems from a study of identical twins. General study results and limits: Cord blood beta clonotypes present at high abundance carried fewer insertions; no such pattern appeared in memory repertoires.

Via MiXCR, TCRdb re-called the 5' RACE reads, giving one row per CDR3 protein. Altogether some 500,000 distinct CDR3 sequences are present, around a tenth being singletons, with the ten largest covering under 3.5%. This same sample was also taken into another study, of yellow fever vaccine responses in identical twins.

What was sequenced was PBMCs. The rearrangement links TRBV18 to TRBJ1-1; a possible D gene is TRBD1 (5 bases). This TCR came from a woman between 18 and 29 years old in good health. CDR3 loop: CASSPGSGRTEAFF. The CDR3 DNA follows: TGTGCCAGCTCACCAGGCTCGGGGCGTACTGAAGCTTTCTTT.